The 22 T cell receptor beta chains below all came from one sample that was sequenced in a study of T cell repertoires in cytomegalovirus infection. TCRdb re-called the reads with MiXCR, one entry per CDR3 protein. The sample lists 200,000 to 250,000 distinct CDR3 sequences; approximately 13% were seen once. The sequenced sample was PBMCs. Receptors were obtained from a human donor in good health (CMV status not recorded). Some clones in this sample may be carry-over from other donors' samples.

This sequence joins TRBV30 and TRBJ1-1, with D perhaps TRBD1 (6 bases). V dropped 3 bases and J dropped 1 base, with 9 bases sitting between them. This CDR3 spans 13 amino acids. Germline V gives CDR1 GTSNPN, CDR2 SVGIG (reference sequence). CDR3 sequence (DNA): TGTGCCTGGAGGAGGGGGGGGAACACTGAAGCTTTCTTT. Translating it yields CAWRRGGNTEAFF.

This clonotype was seen a few times. V is TRBV7-9 and J is TRBJ1-2, with 7 bases fitting TRBD1. Germline-derived CDR1 and CDR2 are SEHNR and FQNEAQ (reference sequence). The CDR3 contains 14 residues. The junction had 5 bases not matched to a gene; V was cut back by 3 bases and J by 4 bases. The CDR3 here is CASSLAGQAYGYTF. In nucleotides, the CDR3 is TGTGCCAGCAGCTTGGCCGGACAGGCCTATGGCTACACCTTC.

The V call is TRBV20-1, the J call TRBJ2-7; the D gene is possibly TRBD1 (6 bases). Germline CDR1 reads DFQATT; CDR2 reads SNEGSKA (reference sequence). CDR3 length: 14 amino acids. The V end lost 3 bases, the J end lost 4 bases, and 16 bases lay between the germline ends. CDR3 amino acids: CSASPSPGEYEQYF. CDR3 in DNA: TGCAGTGCTAGTCCCAGTCCAGGGGAATACGAGCAGTACTTC.

This clonotype has just a few counts. The genes are TRBV10-2 and TRBJ1-2; 8 bases line up with TRBD1. V lost 4 bases to trimming and J lost 6 bases; unmatched junction nucleotides: 4. In germline, CDR1 is WSHSY, CDR2 SAAADI. The CDR3 sequence is 13 residues long. The CDR3 region is CASSVDRDHGYTF. For the CDR3, the DNA is TGCGCCAGCAGTGTGGACAGGGACCATGGCTACACCTTC.

The rearrangement links TRBV4-1 to TRBJ2-7; 7 positions agree with TRBD2. V gave up 1 base and J gave up 0 bases; unmatched junction bases: 6. Germline CDR1 reads MGHRA; CDR2 reads YSYEKL. The CDR3 is 16 residues long. The CDR3 loop reads CASSQVGGSSSYEQYF. The CDR3 coding sequence is TGCGCCAGCAGCCAAGTTGGCGGGAGCTCCTCCTACGAGCAGTACTTC.

Turning to this clonotype: Likely a read error: the CDR3 ends without its conserved phenylalanine or tryptophan. No DNA is shown, since the ends of the CDR3 on it are uncertain; the CDR3 is the one TCRdb lists. J is TRBJ1-1 and V is TRBV7-6. The CDR3 is 13 amino acids long, termini counted. Germline V gene data show CDR1 as SGHVS and CDR2 as FNYEAQ. CDR3 loop: CASSLAESTEAFL.

The chain links TRBV19 to TRBJ1-5; 8 bases match TRBD1. The germline gives CDR1 LNHDA, CDR2 SQIVND (reference sequence). CDR3 length: 15 residues. After removal of 11 bases from V and 3 bases from J, the junction contained 12 bases not matched to a gene. In nucleotides, the CDR3 is TGTGCCGGGGGAGGATCAGGGGGCTACAATCAGCCCCAGCATTTT. Translated: CAGGGSGGYNQPQHF.

Ten or more counts support this clonotype. This chain joins TRBV7-2 and TRBJ1-2; D not resolved. CDR1 is SGHTA, CDR2 FQGNSA, per germline. The germline V and J ends were trimmed by 3 bases and 8 bases, with 13 bases remaining between them. The CDR3 has 13 amino acids. CDR3 region: CASSFTEELGYTF. As DNA, the CDR3 is TGTGCCAGCAGCTTCACCGAGGAGCTCGGCTACACCTTC.

This clonotype showed up many times. This chain connects TRBV28 to TRBJ2-1, with D unclear. The CDR3 covers 16 residues. CDR1 is MDHEN, CDR2 SYDVKM, per germline. Trimming pared 2 bases from V and 6 bases from J, leaving 17 bases between. The CDR3 coding sequence is TGTGCCAGCAGTTTAGAGGTCGGCAGAGCGCCCAATGAGCAGTTCTTC. This sequence encodes CASSLEVGRAPNEQFF.

This clonotype has a count of ten or more. This chain connects TRBV12-3 or TRBV12-4 to TRBJ2-7; TRBD1 might be the D (5 bases). V lost 6 bases to trimming and J lost 2 bases, with 14 bases between them. The CDR3 runs 14 residues. The CDR3 region is CASRQALSTYEQYF. DNA of the CDR3: TGTGCCAGCAGACAGGCGCTTAGTACCTACGAGCAGTACTTC.

The CDR3 coding sequence is TGTGCCAGCAGCCAAGATCTTACAGGGTATGGCTACACCTTC. Its protein product is CASSQDLTGYGYTF. The rearrangement joins TRBV4-2 to TRBJ1-2, with D tentatively TRBD1 (6 bases). Trimming pared 0 bases from V and 5 bases from J, leaving 10 bases between. CDR3 length equals 14 residues. CDR1 LGHNA and CDR2 YNFKEQ come from the germline V gene.

The CDR3 is CSARDGVGGRNQPQHF. CDR3 DNA: TGCAGTGCTAGAGATGGGGTAGGGGGCCGCAATCAGCCCCAGCATTTT. The chain has TRBV20-1 and TRBJ1-5; TRBD1 aligns across 7 bases. The CDR3 loop spans 16 amino acids. Germline V gene lookup returns CDR1 DFQATT and CDR2 SNEGSKA (reference sequence). The J segment lost 2 bases and the V segment lost 0 bases, leaving 7 bases of the junction unmatched.

The chain recombines TRBV4-1 with TRBJ1-1; 8 bases are shared with TRBD1. The V gene end was trimmed by 1 base and the J gene end by 6 bases; junction bases not matched to a gene: 7. Germline V gives CDR1 MGHRA, CDR2 YSYEKL. There are 15 residues in the CDR3. The CDR3 bases are TGCGCCAGCAGCCAAGTTGTTCAGGGGGCCCCTGAAGCTTTCTTT. Amino acid sequence: CASSQVVQGAPEAFF.

This clonotype was seen repeatedly, ten times or more. This chain links TRBV7-9 with TRBJ1-1; 7 bases match TRBD1. Unmatched junction bases numbered 8, after V lost 5 bases and J lost 11 bases. The CDR3 totals 12 residues. From germline, CDR1 is SEHNR and CDR2 FQNEAQ (reference sequence). The CDR3 is CASSLPRGRAFF. The CDR3 DNA follows: TGTGCCAGCAGCCTCCCGAGGGGGCGGGCTTTCTTT.

The chain has TRBV30 and TRBJ1-2; 8 nucleotides align to TRBD1. The CDR3 loop spans 15 amino acids. From germline, CDR1 is GTSNPN and CDR2 SVGIG (reference sequence). Losses at the gene ends were 0 bases for V and 4 bases for J; bases not matched to a gene: 7. The CDR3 DNA reads TGTGCCTGGAGTGTACCCGGGACAGGAGCCTATGGCTACACCTTC. This codes for CAWSVPGTGAYGYTF.

This clonotype was counted at least ten times. The gene calls are TRBV7-2 and TRBJ1-5; TRBD1 might be the D (6 bases). Germline-derived CDR1 and CDR2 are SGHTA and FQGNSA. Trimming removed 1 base from V and 5 bases from J, with 15 bases in between. This CDR3 region has 16 residues. In nucleotides, the CDR3 is TGTGCCAGCAGCTTAGATCCCGGGAAGGGGGATCAGCCCCAGCATTTT. Protein sequence: CASSLDPGKGDQPQHF.

This clonotype was recorded at least ten times. The chain carries TRBV14 and TRBJ2-2, with unresolved D. V was shortened by 6 bases and J by 0 bases, with 5 bases between the two germline ends. The length of the CDR3 is 13 residues. The germline CDR1 and CDR2 sequences are SGHDN and FVKESK. This chain's CDR3 is CASRTANTGELFF. In nucleotides, the CDR3 is TGTGCCAGCAGGACGGCGAACACCGGGGAGCTGTTTTTT.

The chain couples TRBV20-1 to TRBJ2-3, with D tentatively TRBD1 or TRBD2 (5 bases each). The V gene lost 3 bases and the J gene lost 2 bases, with 15 bases spanning the gap. The CDR3 has 15 amino acids. CDR1 is DFQATT and CDR2 is SNEGSKA in the germline V gene (reference sequence). The CDR3 DNA follows: TGCAGTGCTAGCCTGGGGCTAGCCCACACAGATACGCAGTATTTT. This encodes CSASLGLAHTDTQYF.

This clonotype has ten or more counts. The CDR3 nucleotides are TGTGCCAGCAGTCGACGGCCCCATGGCTACACCTTC. It specifies CASSRRPHGYTF. The V gene is TRBV28, the J gene TRBJ1-2, with D unclear. Trimming shortened V by 5 bases and J by 6 bases, and 10 bases separated the two germline ends. Germline CDR1 reads MDHEN; CDR2 reads SYDVKM. The CDR3 sequence is 12 residues long.

This clonotype was picked up many times. This chain links TRBV19 with TRBJ2-7, with TRBD1 matching over 8 bases. CDR3 length: 15 amino acids. V dropped 3 bases and J dropped 0; count of bases not matched to a gene: 4. Germline lookup yields CDR1 LNHDA and CDR2 SQIVND (reference sequence). The CDR3: CASSMGQASSYEQYF. The CDR3 DNA sequence: TGTGCCAGTAGTATGGGACAGGCGAGCTCCTACGAGCAGTACTTC.

This clonotype was recorded at least ten times. The V and J genes are TRBV6-1 and TRBJ1-1; unclear D gene. The CDR3 has 12 residues. Germline V CDR1 and CDR2: MNHNS, SASEGT. V shed 5 bases and J shed 4 bases, with 8 bases lying between them. The CDR3 loop reads CASSRSGTEAFF. The CDR3 nucleotides read TGTGCCAGCAGTCGCAGTGGCACTGAAGCTTTCTTT.

The chain joins TRBV4-3 to TRBJ2-1; TRBD2 agrees at 10 bases. This CDR3 contains 16 residues. Germline V gene lookup returns CDR1 LGHNA and CDR2 YSLEER. With 0 bases clipped from V and 6 bases from J, the junction kept 5 bases outside the gene matches. The CDR3 region has the DNA TGCGCCAGCAGCCAAGATAGCGGGGGGACCGCCAATGAGCAGTTCTTC. Its translation: CASSQDSGGTANEQFF.